Listed below are T cell receptor beta chains from one sample, sequenced in a study of blood T cell repertoires in COVID-19. The method was immunoSEQ multiplex PCR; TCRdb's version includes in-frame clones alone and lacks a portion of them. The repertoire holds about 200,000 clones, with approximately 90% as singletons. The sequenced material came from peripheral blood. These receptors all come from a man aged 55 to 70 who had recovered from COVID-19. Each CDR3 is given with its conserved first and last residue. A D gene is named only where the DNA matches it firmly. The size of a clone is reported for some rows only, either as once, few or many, or as a class for expanded clones.

TRBJ1-2,TRBV19,-,-,CASSIGNGEYGYTF
TRBJ2-7,TRBV21-1,once,-,CASSRRLRGYEQYF
TRBJ2-5,TRBV10-1,-,TRBD2,CASSRVAGAGETQYF
TRBJ2-1,TRBV7-7,-,TRBD2,CASSLASSGREQFF
TRBJ1-6,TRBV18,-,TRBD1,CASSPTGQGLSPLHF
TRBJ1-3,TRBV6-5,few,-,CASSYHGRSGNTIYF
TRBJ2-7,TRBV4-1,once,-,CASSQDGAGTYEQYF
TRBJ1-4,TRBV5-4,once,TRBD1,CASSPGQGLTNEKLFF
TRBJ2-3,TRBV7-3,-,-,CASSLRWTADTQYF
TRBJ1-2,TRBV7-2,-,-,CASSPPGQRNGYTF
TRBJ2-3,TRBV21-1,once,-,CASSTTGGSGKVTDTQYF
TRBJ1-1,TRBV7-2,-,TRBD1,CASTSSGPSGGYTEAFF
TRBJ1-2,TRBV3-1/TRBV3-2,-,-,CASSSLFRGLRPNYGYTF
TRBJ1-1,TRBV5-4,-,-,CASSPPVGSGTEAFF
TRBJ2-3,TRBV7-7,few,-,CASSLSDTDTQYF
TRBJ2-3,TRBV28,-,-,CAPNGDSPSTDTQYF
TRBJ2-5,TRBV5-1,-,TRBD2,CASSRGLAGGDGETQYF
TRBJ1-6,TRBV5-8,-,-,CASSLARGGSPLHF
TRBJ2-3,TRBV7-2,-,TRBD1,CASSPEGQGAWKRF
TRBJ2-1,TRBV3-1/TRBV3-2,-,TRBD2,CASSQEEWTSLFF
TRBJ2-4,TRBV24-1,once,TRBD2,CATVFGGAAAKNIQYF
TRBJ1-4,TRBV5-1,once,-,CASSLVQNEKLFF
TRBJ2-1,TRBV5-1,-,TRBD1,CASSPGQPNNEQFF
TRBJ2-2,TRBV3-1/TRBV3-2,-,TRBD1,CASMRLQGIAGELFF
TRBJ2-7,TRBV3-1/TRBV3-2,-,TRBD2,CASSPWEASGSPAEQYF
TRBJ2-1,TRBV28,-,-,CASTSLLVGGNEQFF
TRBJ2-5,TRBV7-2,few,-,CASSLGQYQETQYF
TRBJ1-6,TRBV3-1/TRBV3-2,-,-,CASSHDLVSYNSPLHF
TRBJ1-5,TRBV25-1,-,-,CASSGVGGQPQHF
TRBJ2-5,TRBV11-3,-,-,CASSLGGVETQYF
TRBJ1-3,TRBV7-6,-,-,CASSLATGVSGNTIYF
TRBJ1-5,TRBV9,-,-,CASSVGGSGSQHF